This T cell receptor beta chain stems from a study of T cell changes during pregnancy in multiple sclerosis. Measured with immunoSEQ multiplex PCR; TCRdb has only the in-frame clones, and not every one. The table shows about 79,000 clones, with approximately 92% occurring only once. Germline CDR1 is SNHLY and CDR2 is FYNNEI. The CDR3 spans 15 residues. Trimming shortened V by 7 bases and J by 0 bases, and 12 bases separated the two germline ends. The sequence was collected from a female donor in good health, enrolled as a control in a pregnancy study. The chain links TRBV2 to TRBJ1-4; D is ambiguous. Sample: peripheral blood, taken in the second trimester of pregnancy. The CDR3 here is CASTLSGATNEKLFF. The CDR3 bases are TGTGCCAGCACTCTTTCAGGTGCAACTAATGAAAAACTGTTTTTT.